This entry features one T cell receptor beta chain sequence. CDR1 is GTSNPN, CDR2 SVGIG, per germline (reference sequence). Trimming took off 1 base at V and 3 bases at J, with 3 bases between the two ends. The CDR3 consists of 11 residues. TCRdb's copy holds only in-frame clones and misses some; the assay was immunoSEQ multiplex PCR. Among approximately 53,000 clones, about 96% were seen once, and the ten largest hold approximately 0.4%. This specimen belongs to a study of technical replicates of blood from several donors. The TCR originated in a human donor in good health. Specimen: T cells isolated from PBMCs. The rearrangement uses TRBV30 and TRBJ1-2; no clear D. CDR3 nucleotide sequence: TGTGCCTGGAGTGCGGACTATGGCTACACCTTC. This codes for CAWSADYGYTF.